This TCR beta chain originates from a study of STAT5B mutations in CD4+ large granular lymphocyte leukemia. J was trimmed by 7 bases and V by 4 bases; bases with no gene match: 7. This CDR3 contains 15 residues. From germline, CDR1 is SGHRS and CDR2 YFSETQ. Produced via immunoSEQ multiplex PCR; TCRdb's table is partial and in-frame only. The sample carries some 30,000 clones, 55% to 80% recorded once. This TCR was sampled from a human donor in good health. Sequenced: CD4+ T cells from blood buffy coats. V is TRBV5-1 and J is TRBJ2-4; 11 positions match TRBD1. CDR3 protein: CASSPEGTGGNIQYF. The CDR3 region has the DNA TGCGCCAGCAGCCCGGAGGGGACAGGGGGTAACATTCAGTACTTC.